The text below deals with one T cell receptor (beta chain). Its antigen is not yet known. Base qualities are not recorded, but no much larger clone differs from it by a single base. This record belongs to a study of regulatory T cells in long-lasting Graves disease (dated by TCRdb to about 2021). The study in broad terms: Persistent Graves' disease was defined as persistently positive TSH receptor autoantibodies together with antithyroid drug treatment for over 5 years. Patients with persistent Graves' disease were compared with patients with newly diagnosed Graves' disease using TCR sequencing and RNA sequencing of peripheral blood. The study was conducted in China and was registered as a clinical trial. A total of around 35 samples underwent TCR sequencing, from roughly 13 patients with persistent Graves' disease and some 20 patients with newly diagnosed Graves' disease. Persistent Graves' disease patients in the clinical cohort had taken antithyroid drugs for around 10 years on average. The full study reports these points: Compared with newly diagnosed patients, persistent Graves' disease patients had lower TCR Shannon entropy and fewer highly expanded clones, which suggests clonal expansion. Sequencing and analysis were limited to the TCR beta chain. More public clonotypes were shared among persistent patients (about 2,800) than among newly diagnosed patients (roughly 1,000). The authors acknowledged the small sample size as a limitation that may reduce accuracy. Only peripheral blood was studied, because thyroid tissue, the primary lesion, was inaccessible. Preferential use of TRBV28, TRBJ1-2 and TRBJ2-5 was observed in persistent disease, whereas TRBV20-1 and TRBJ2-1 were favored in newly diagnosed disease.

Reading the label with the study, this specimen's time point is: persistent/refractory GD, antithyroid drugs over 5 years with positive TRAb. For both TCR sequencing and RNA sequencing, RNA was extracted from PBMCs in TRIzol. The diagnosis of Graves' disease was made according to American Thyroid Association guidelines. The patients came from an endocrinology department in Xi'an, China. Each patient gave approximately 9 milliliters of peripheral blood, collected in an EDTA anticoagulant tube. Ficoll Paque Plus density gradient separation was used to isolate PBMCs, and no additional T cell sorting was done. An Agilent 2100 Bioanalyzer and agarose gel were used to check RNA quality, while a NanoDrop 2000 measured RNA concentration. Library creation used multiplex PCR. TCRdb lists the instrument as Illumina HiSeq 4000. TCR beta libraries were built with iRepertoire HTBI primers and Arm-PCR amplification of CDR3 regions. Before sequencing, the PCR products went through gel purification. Per the authors' processing: Across samples, 60 to 75 TRBV and 15 or so TRBJ segments were identified and used for gene usage analysis of CDR3 amino acid clonotypes. COPE and FqMerger were used to merge the filtered high-quality paired reads into contigs. BLAST was used to align contigs to the IMGT TRBV, TRBD and TRBJ reference genes, and CDR3 was defined following IMGT. Any clonotype with a frequency above 0.1% was classified as a highly expanded clone. Shannon entropy served as the measure of repertoire diversity, while the Gini coefficient captured V-J evenness. Public clonotypes were defined as clonotypes shared by more than one individual. The public sequencing data were trimmed at Q25 with fastp and processed into clonotypes with MiXCR by TCRdb, which kept only in-frame beta chains. Rows are unified per CDR3 protein, each entry keeping the most common DNA and genes. The V and J calls and clone size come from TCRdb's table, not from the authors' own analysis. This sample gives about 470,000 distinct CDR3 sequences in total; roughly 20% of them show up just once. Of the sample, 6.5% to 10% falls within the top ten clones.

The CDR3 contains 16 residues, cysteine and phenylalanine counted. Kept here is only the CDR3 DNA, which spans 48 bases and is read in frame from base 1. Via the germline V gene, CDR1 is SGHTA and CDR2 FQGNSA. Trimming at the junction amounts to 3 bases on V and 4 bases on J, and the germline ends lie 16 bases apart. This receptor was identified in a female donor with Graves disease. This chain is built from TRBV7-2 and TRBJ1-5; D gene: possibly TRBD1, on 5 matching bases. Specimen: peripheral blood mononuclear cells (PBMCs), collected when the disease was refractory, from a patient treated with antithyroid drugs. The CDR3 reads CASSFRPGTLNQPQHF. The bases are TGTGCCAGCAGCTTTAGACCCGGGACGCTTAATCAGCCCCAGCATTTT.